This note documents a single TCR beta chain sequence. Its target is not known. Here immunoSEQ multiplex PCR was the method, and the copy in TCRdb shows in-frame clones only, minus some. The sample includes 140,000 or so clones, 80% to 95% seen only once; the top ten take about 4.1%. The source of the sample is a study of T cell responses to AZD1222 COVID-19 vaccine. Broader study findings: Unmutated variant regions reportedly attract nearly half of all spike-specific TCRs.

Germline-derived CDR1 and CDR2 are LNHDA and SQIVND (reference sequence). Trimming at V came to 7 bases and at J to 5 bases, leaving 11 bases not matched to a gene. There are 14 residues in the CDR3. This specimen was peripheral blood, taken 28 days after the second AZD1222 dose. This clonotype was obtained from an adult who received the AZD1222 COVID-19 vaccine. The gene calls are TRBV19 and TRBJ2-7, with TRBD1 matching over 7 bases. The CDR3 sequence is CASTVTGSSNEQYF. CDR3 DNA sequence: TGTGCCAGTACGGTGACAGGGAGCTCGAACGAGCAGTACTTC. Supplemented by reference TRBV19 and TRBJ2-7, the full variable domain reads DGGITQSPKYLFRKEGQNVTLSCEQNLNHDAMYWYRQDPGQGLRLIYYSQIVNDFQKGDIAEGYSVSREKKESFPLTVTSAQKNPTAFYLCASTVTGSSNEQYFGPGTRLTVT.